This TCR beta chain was captured by sequencing in a study of T cell repertoires in cytomegalovirus infection. Looking at the study overall: Based on public TCR beta signatures, there were indications of CMV infection and of a matching HLA type. Study-wide findings and caveats: The study found HLA-C-restricted CMV-specific TCR beta clonotypes dominating the ex vivo response. Identification of carriers of CMV plus the relevant HLA was achieved through cumulative public TCR beta family frequency.

On this clonotype: Its antigen is as yet unknown.

Each CDR3 protein is one row after TCRdb ran MiXCR on the reads. Found here are about 680,000 distinct CDR3 sequences, more than 20% of them singletons; the top ten hold 8%. The sequenced sample was CD8+ T cells from PBMCs. This clonotype was sampled from a human donor in good health (CMV status not recorded). Some clones in this sample may be carry-over from other donors' samples.

Here the CDR3 DNA reads TGTGCCAGCAGCCAAGCTCTAGCGGGGGGGAGCTCCTACAATGAGCAGTTCTTC. Protein product: CASSQALAGGSSYNEQFF. This chain joins TRBV3-1 and TRBJ2-1, with TRBD2 matching over 12 bases. Germline CDR1 reads LGHDT; CDR2 reads YNNKEL (reference sequence). Germline trimming cut 1 base from V and 0 bases from J; bases unmatched to any gene: 4. This CDR3 spans 18 amino acids.